These 17 T cell receptor beta chains originate from one sample sequenced in a study of shared clonotypes between healthy human individuals. TCRdb's copy holds only in-frame clones and misses some; the assay was immunoSEQ multiplex PCR. The sample lists nearly 2 million clones; around 96% were seen once. CD8 cells classed as naive were CD45RO-negative and positively selected for CCR7, excluding terminally differentiated effector memory CD45RA+ cells. Sequenced sample: naive CD8+ T cells sorted from blood. These receptors all come from a man between 18 and 29 years old in good health.

The rearrangement uses TRBV9 and TRBJ1-6; D is possibly TRBD1 (5 bases). The CDR3 is 15 amino acids. Germline V gene data show CDR1 as SGDLS and CDR2 as YYNGEE. Trimming stripped 8 bases from V and 5 bases from J, with 17 bases between. In nucleotides, the CDR3 is TGTGCCAGGACGTTGTTGGGGCCGCATAATTCACCCCTCCACTTT. Amino acid sequence: CARTLLGPHNSPLHF.

V usage is TRBV6-9 and J usage is TRBJ2-3; D remains ambiguous. The germline CDR1 and CDR2 sequences are MNHGY and SVAAGI. The CDR3 runs to 12 residues. The V end lost 6 bases, the J end lost 1 base, and 5 bases lay between the germline ends. The CDR3 DNA reads TGTGCCAGCAGGATTGGCACAGATACGCAGTATTTT. The encoded protein is CASRIGTDTQYF.

CDR3 nucleotide sequence: TGTGCCAGCAGCCAGACTTCAGGGGTCTATGGCTACACCTTC. Its translation is CASSQTSGVYGYTF. The chain couples TRBV7-2 to TRBJ1-2, with a tentative D call TRBD1 (6 bases). V lost 5 bases and J 4 bases, leaving 14 bases between the germline ends. This CDR3 comprises 14 residues. Germline assignment: CDR1 SGHTA and CDR2 FQGNSA.

V gene TRBV7-9 combines with J gene TRBJ1-5; TRBD1 is a possible D gene (6 bases). Germline lookup yields CDR1 SEHNR and CDR2 FQNEAQ (reference sequence). The CDR3 has 15 residues. Trimming took 4 bases from V and 6 from J, leaving 16 bases between them. As DNA, the CDR3 is TGTGCCAGCAGCTCAGACGGGGGGGCAAGTCAGCCCCAGCATTTT. Residues: CASSSDGGASQPQHF.

The chain uses TRBV7-8 and TRBJ1-1; tentatively, D is TRBD1 (6 bases). Germline-derived CDR1 and CDR2 are SGHVS and FQNEAQ. This CDR3 contains 14 residues. The germline V and J ends were trimmed by 4 bases and 6 bases, with 15 bases remaining between them. CDR3 in amino acids: CASSYQGLGSEAFF. The CDR3 bases are TGTGCCAGCAGCTACCAGGGGTTGGGTTCTGAAGCTTTCTTT.

Of note for this clone: Other DNA sequences from this sample encode an identical CDR3 as well. This sequence joins TRBV19 and TRBJ2-7; the match to TRBD1 covers 8 bases. CDR1 is LNHDA, CDR2 SQIVND, per germline (reference sequence). The CDR3 totals 14 residues. V dropped 5 bases and J dropped 2; count of bases not matched to a gene: 5. CDR3 nucleotides: TGTGCCAGTAGTTCCGGGACAGGAGCCTACGAGCAGTACTTC. Translating it yields CASSSGTGAYEQYF.

The V call is TRBV9, the J call TRBJ2-2, with TRBD2 matching 12 bases. This CDR3 is built from 16 residues. Germline V gene data show CDR1 as SGDLS and CDR2 as YYNGEE. With 4 bases clipped from V and 2 bases from J, the junction kept 3 bases outside the gene matches. Here the CDR3 reads CASSPGLAGNTGELFF. Written as DNA, the CDR3 is TGTGCCAGCAGCCCTGGACTAGCGGGAAACACCGGGGAGCTGTTTTTT.

The V gene is TRBV28, the J gene TRBJ2-2, with 9 bases lining up with TRBD1. The V segment lost 6 bases and the J segment 7 bases; nucleotides outside the gene matches: 12. CDR1 is MDHEN and CDR2 is SYDVKM in the germline V gene. The CDR3 loop spans 16 amino acids. For the CDR3, the DNA is TGTGCCAGCAGCCCGACTGGACAGGGGTTGGACGGGGAGCTGTTTTTT. Protein: CASSPTGQGLDGELFF.

This clone has a single count. The chain uses TRBV2 and TRBJ1-1; D is possibly TRBD1 (6 bases). Germline CDR1 and CDR2: SNHLY and FYNNEI. The CDR3 totals 18 residues. The V gene lost 11 bases and the J gene lost 0 bases, with 28 bases spanning the gap. CDR3 DNA: TGTGCCGAACTTTTCAGACAGGAAGAGCCCTCGATGAACACTGAAGCTTTCTTT. The encoded protein is CAELFRQEEPSMNTEAFF.

V is TRBV2 and J is TRBJ2-1; no clear D. The length of the CDR3 is 15 residues. Germline lookup yields CDR1 SNHLY and CDR2 FYNNEI. Trimming removed 6 bases from V and 0 bases from J, with 12 bases in between. Written as DNA, the CDR3 is TGTGCCAGCAGGAATAGCTTAAGCTCCTACAATGAGCAGTTCTTC. Translated, it gives CASRNSLSSYNEQFF.

V and J are TRBV9 and TRBJ2-1; D is undetermined. CDR1 is SGDLS and CDR2 is YYNGEE in the germline V gene. Between the trimmed V and J ends, which lost 3 bases and 4 bases, there was a span of 8 bases. This CDR3 has 13 residues. CDR3 in amino acids: CASSEDGYNEQFF. Here the CDR3 DNA reads TGTGCCAGCAGCGAGGACGGATACAATGAGCAGTTCTTC. Full variable domain (missing parts from reference TRBV9 and TRBJ2-1): DSGVTQTPKHLITATGQRVTLRCSPRSGDLSVYWYQQSLDQGLQFLIQYYNGEERAKGNILERFSAQQFPDLHSELNLSSLELGDSALYFCASSEDGYNEQFFGPGTRLTVL.

The chain couples TRBV29-1 to TRBJ2-7; 9 nucleotides match TRBD1. The CDR3 runs 15 residues. CDR1 is SQVTM and CDR2 is ANQGSEA in the germline V gene. Germline trimming cut 2 bases from V and 2 bases from J; bases unmatched to any gene: 7. The CDR3 DNA reads as TGCAGCGTTGAACTCCGGGACAGGGAAACCTACGAGCAGTACTTC. This encodes CSVELRDRETYEQYF.

The chain recombines TRBV5-8 with TRBJ2-1, with a possible D match to TRBD1 (7 bases). The V gene lost 0 bases and the J gene lost 6 bases, with 16 bases spanning the gap. Germline loops: CDR1 SGHTS, CDR2 YDEGEE. The CDR3 length is 16 residues. CDR3 region: CASSLGQGGTINEQFF. CDR3 nucleotide sequence: TGTGCCAGCAGCTTGGGGCAGGGGGGAACTATCAATGAGCAGTTCTTC. The full variable domain, its missing parts supplied by reference TRBV5-8 and TRBJ2-1, is EAGVTQSPTHLIKTRGQQATLRCSPISGHTSVYWYQQALGLGLQFLLWYDEGEERNRGNFPPRFSGRQFPNYSSELNVNALELEDSALYLCASSLGQGGTINEQFFGPGTRLTVL.

The rearrangement uses TRBV7-9 and TRBJ2-7; the D call may be TRBD1 or TRBD2 (5 bases each). The CDR3 loop spans 16 amino acids. The V gene's germline CDR1 is SEHNR and CDR2 FQNEAQ (reference sequence). The V end lost 1 base, the J end lost 4 bases, and 17 bases lay between the germline ends. CDR3 DNA: TGTGCCAGCAGCTTAGGGGACGGTCGACTAAAATACGAGCAGTACTTC. Translating gives CASSLGDGRLKYEQYF.

V usage is TRBV5-5 and J usage is TRBJ1-1; D might be TRBD1 (5 bases). Germline V lookup: CDR1 SGHKS, CDR2 YYEKEE (reference sequence). CDR3 length: 13 amino acids. V shed 4 bases and J shed 2 bases, with 9 bases lying between them. CDR3 sequence (DNA): TGTGCCAGCAGCGTGGGACCAAACACTGAAGCTTTCTTT. Its translation is CASSVGPNTEAFF.

As DNA, the CDR3 is TGCGCCAGCAGTGAATGGAGGTCAAATCAGCCCCAGCATTTT. It encodes CASSEWRSNQPQHF. The chain links TRBV10-2 to TRBJ1-5; D is ambiguous. Trimming removed 3 bases at V and 4 bases at J, with 10 bases between. Germline-derived CDR1 and CDR2 are WSHSY and SAAADI. The CDR3 is made up of 14 amino acids.

The V and J genes are TRBV28 and TRBJ1-2, with D unresolved. The germline CDR1 and CDR2 sequences are MDHEN and SYDVKM. CDR3 length equals 15 residues. V lost 3 bases, J lost 5 bases, and 16 bases lay in between. In DNA form, the CDR3 reads TGTGCCAGCAGTTTTTCGCGGGCAGGCGGTTATGGCTACACCTTC. Translation: CASSFSRAGGYGYTF.